The rows below give T cell receptor beta chains drawn from one sample of a study of CD8 T cells in Susac syndrome. TCRdb ran MiXCR on the immunoSEQ multiplex PCR reads and lists one entry per CDR3 protein. This table holds about 80,000 distinct CDR3 sequences, 94% found once. Source material: CD8+ T cells from PBMCs. Source of these receptors: a human donor with Susac syndrome. The conserved cysteine and the conserved F or W are not part of the CDR3 here. Each record gives: clone size, J gene, V gene, CDR3 protein. Rows give clone size only sometimes, using once, few, many, or a class for an expanded clone.

clone size: NA; J gene: TRBJ2-3; V gene: TRBV4-3; CDR3 protein: ASSQAGLTDTQY
clone size: NA; J gene: TRBJ1-1; V gene: TRBV4-1; CDR3 protein: ASSQVGGVNTEAF
clone size: NA; J gene: TRBJ1-2; V gene: TRBV13; CDR3 protein: ASSLADGPTYGYT
clone size: NA; J gene: TRBJ2-3; V gene: TRBV7-8; CDR3 protein: ASSPRVAGVMDTQY
clone size: NA; J gene: TRBJ1-5; V gene: TRBV27; CDR3 protein: ASSPRASNQPQH
clone size: NA; J gene: TRBJ1-5; V gene: TRBV25-1; CDR3 protein: ASTGTGLNQPQH
clone size: NA; J gene: TRBJ2-7; V gene: TRBV28; CDR3 protein: ASTDGGTLYEQY
clone size: NA; J gene: TRBJ2-1; V gene: TRBV5-4; CDR3 protein: ASSSSNSGIGSYNEQF
clone size: NA; J gene: TRBJ2-1; V gene: TRBV20-1; CDR3 protein: SALDWRDGERRSSSYNEQF
clone size: NA; J gene: TRBJ2-1; V gene: TRBV30; CDR3 protein: AWSAGTSGYNEQF
clone size: NA; J gene: TRBJ1-1; V gene: TRBV4-3; CDR3 protein: ASSQDMGTPNTEAF
clone size: NA; J gene: TRBJ2-1; V gene: TRBV20-1; CDR3 protein: SARVTDPKSYNEQF
clone size: NA; J gene: TRBJ2-1; V gene: TRBV11-2; CDR3 protein: ASSTGTSGGIYNEQF
clone size: NA; J gene: TRBJ1-1; V gene: TRBV25-1; CDR3 protein: ASSERGEAGTEAF
clone size: NA; J gene: TRBJ2-7; V gene: TRBV3-1; CDR3 protein: ASSQDLSGTDYEQY
clone size: NA; J gene: TRBJ2-7; V gene: TRBV10-3; CDR3 protein: AISYIPHNPYEQY
clone size: NA; J gene: TRBJ2-1; V gene: TRBV30; CDR3 protein: AWSLGQGEQF
clone size: NA; J gene: TRBJ2-3; V gene: TRBV3-1; CDR3 protein: ASSQGTGGGGDTQY
clone size: once; J gene: TRBJ2-7; V gene: TRBV29-1; CDR3 protein: SVSPGAPYYEQY
clone size: NA; J gene: TRBJ2-6; V gene: TRBV27; CDR3 protein: ASSPAGGANVLT
clone size: NA; J gene: TRBJ2-3; V gene: TRBV7-9; CDR3 protein: ASSLGKTDTQY
clone size: NA; J gene: TRBJ2-7; V gene: TRBV18; CDR3 protein: ASSPDREESYEQY
clone size: NA; J gene: TRBJ1-1; V gene: TRBV7-9; CDR3 protein: ASSFGGPYTEAF
clone size: NA; J gene: TRBJ2-7; V gene: TRBV2; CDR3 protein: ASTSGRDSYEQY
clone size: NA; J gene: TRBJ1-1; V gene: TRBV7-9; CDR3 protein: ASSRPGDPEAF
clone size: NA; J gene: TRBJ2-7; V gene: TRBV3-1; CDR3 protein: ASSQGESSYEQY
clone size: NA; J gene: TRBJ2-3; V gene: TRBV28; CDR3 protein: ASSLLRVGGGPEDTQY
clone size: NA; J gene: TRBJ1-5; V gene: TRBV4-1; CDR3 protein: ASSQDEATGSHQPQH
clone size: once; J gene: TRBJ2-1; V gene: TRBV6-1; CDR3 protein: ASRTGLAGESNEQF
clone size: NA; J gene: TRBJ2-1; V gene: TRBV28; CDR3 protein: ASSTALVGQWTYEQF
clone size: NA; J gene: TRBJ2-1; V gene: TRBV5-6; CDR3 protein: ASSSDPEYEQF
clone size: NA; J gene: TRBJ1-2; V gene: TRBV29-1; CDR3 protein: SVEGEEGYGYT
clone size: NA; J gene: TRBJ2-3; V gene: TRBV6-4; CDR3 protein: ASSDSSGGADTQY
clone size: NA; J gene: TRBJ2-1; V gene: TRBV20-1; CDR3 protein: SARDIANEQF
clone size: NA; J gene: TRBJ1-3; V gene: TRBV12-5; CDR3 protein: ASLVSGNTIY
clone size: NA; J gene: TRBJ2-1; V gene: TRBV4-3; CDR3 protein: ASSLIFSGDEQF
clone size: NA; J gene: TRBJ2-1; V gene: TRBV29-1; CDR3 protein: SLVGNEQF
clone size: NA; J gene: TRBJ2-7; V gene: TRBV11-1; CDR3 protein: ASSFRDKSYEQY
clone size: NA; J gene: TRBJ2-7; V gene: TRBV27; CDR3 protein: ASRRGEPYEQY